The clone carrying this T cell receptor beta chain was picked up many times. The antigen remains undetermined. The sample comes from a study of neurological immune-mediated disorders. Broader study findings: The multiple sclerosis repertoire cluster had no clinical or MRI feature associated with it.

This CDR3 comprises 16 residues. CDR1 is SGHAT and CDR2 is FQNNGV in the germline V gene. With 7 bases clipped from V and 2 bases from J, the junction kept 7 bases outside the gene matches. Each CDR3 protein gets one entry after TCRdb re-called the 5' RACE reads with MiXCR. The sample shows 45,000 or so distinct CDR3 sequences, around 2.9% of them seen only once. The V gene is TRBV11-2, the J gene TRBJ2-1; 11 nucleotides align to TRBD2. The receptor was isolated from a woman between 45 and 60 years old with multiple sclerosis. The specimen was PBMCs. CDR3 in DNA: TGTGCCAGCATTCCGGGACTAGCGGAAGCCTACAATGAGCAGTTCTTC. This codes for CASIPGLAEAYNEQFF.